This T cell receptor beta chain appears in the sequencing data of a study of early T cells in non-severe SARS-CoV-2 infection. This clonotype was seen only a few times. TCRdb reprocessed the 5' RACE reads via MiXCR and lists one record per CDR3 protein. The sample has around 76,000 distinct CDR3 sequences; 10% to 15% are singletons. Trimming stripped 4 bases from V and 4 bases from J, with 20 bases between. Per germline, CDR1 SGHRS and CDR2 YFSETQ. This CDR3 spans 16 amino acids. The receptor was isolated from an adult who was a healthcare worker with PCR-confirmed SARS-CoV-2 infection or an uninfected control (not recorded which). Sequenced: whole blood. The J gene is TRBJ1-1, the V gene TRBV5-1, with D possibly being TRBD1 (6 bases). CDR3 sequence: CASSPDGGPVGTEAFF. The DNA of the CDR3 is TGCGCCAGCAGCCCCGACGGGGGGCCGGTAGGCACTGAAGCTTTCTTT.